The source of this T cell receptor beta chain is a study of chemoradiotherapy in HPV16-positive cancers. Notes on the study in general: Functional assays defining HPV-specific T cells used only a couple of HPV16-positive patients. HPV-responsive T-cell expansion during chemoradiotherapy was linked to improved recurrence-free survival in HPV16-positive patients. During treatment, candidate HPV-specific clones and E7-related motifs expanded in tumor.

This clone was seen a single time. The target antigen is unknown. CDR3 length equals 16 residues. Germline V gene data show CDR1 as MNHNS and CDR2 as SASEGT. With 2 bases removed from V and 4 bases from J, the gap between germline ends came to 18 bases. Data came from immunoSEQ multiplex PCR; TCRdb stores just in-frame clones and leaves some out. This table holds approximately 2,200 clones, about 81% found once. The receptor comes from a human donor with HPV-associated anogenital cancer. The source was tumor tissue, collected from a patient who underwent chemoradiotherapy. The rearrangement joins TRBV6-1 to TRBJ2-7; a possible D gene is TRBD2 (7 bases). Here the CDR3 reads CASSERGGGALYEQYF. In nucleotides, the CDR3 is TGTGCCAGCAGTGAAAGAGGGGGGGGAGCACTGTACGAGCAGTACTTC.